This TCR beta chain was recorded in a study of early T cells in non-severe SARS-CoV-2 infection. Study summary: Sequenced bulk RNA came from whole blood that was unsorted, and chains were unpaired. Regarding the study as a whole: Reliance on VDJdb matching favored anti-spike CD8 responses; private and CD4 specificities were missed.

The table lists this clonotype with a few counts. Its matching antigen is unknown. Germline CDR1 is SGHRS and CDR2 is YFSETQ. V gave up 2 bases and J gave up 3 bases, with 9 bases separating them. This CDR3 has 13 amino acids. Individually, cDNA molecules had unique molecular identifiers attached to them. Each CDR3 protein is one row after TCRdb ran MiXCR on the 5' RACE reads. Of some 36,000 distinct CDR3 sequences listed, approximately 5.9% were seen once; the top ten hold approximately 5%. This receptor was obtained from an adult who was a healthcare worker with PCR-confirmed SARS-CoV-2 infection or an uninfected control (not recorded which). The sequenced material came from whole blood. This chain connects TRBV5-1 to TRBJ2-7, with unresolved D. As DNA, the CDR3 is TGCGCCAGCAGCTTCAAGGGAATCTACGAGCAGTACTTC. Translating it yields CASSFKGIYEQYF.